This TCR beta chain is drawn from a study of technical replicates of blood from a handful of donors. The CDR3 covers 13 residues. With 2 bases clipped from V and 8 bases from J, the junction kept 3 bases outside the gene matches. From germline, CDR1 is MNHEY and CDR2 SVGAGI. Profiled with immunoSEQ multiplex PCR; TCRdb holds only in-frame clones, not every one. The sample lists around 53,000 clones; 85% to 90% were seen once. V is TRBV6-5 and J is TRBJ2-4, with TRBD1 identical over 7 bases. The clonotype comes from a human donor in good health. Some clones in this sample may be carry-over from other donors' samples. Specimen: PBMCs. CDR3 sequence reads: CASSYDRADIQYF. The CDR3 nucleotides read TGTGCCAGCAGTTACGACAGGGCGGACATTCAGTACTTC.